These T cell receptor beta chains were read from a single sample in a study of neoadjuvant anti-PD-1 for oral cavity cancer. The protocol was immunoSEQ multiplex PCR, while the TCRdb copy is restricted to in-frame clones and leaves out a portion. The data contain 65,000 to 95,000 clones, 84% of them singletons. Source: PBMCs, taken before nivolumab (anti-PD-1) treatment. These TCRs come from a person aged 40 to 85 with oral cavity squamous cell carcinoma. The conserved cysteine and the conserved F or W are not part of the CDR3 here. Some rows have no size entry. The others give once, few or many, or a class for an expanded clone.

TRBV27 - ASTRQGPLNTEAF
TRBV7-9 few ASSHWDRYYEQY
TRBV6-6 - ASSQTSGRITGELF
TRBV6-1 - ASSRDRDAPQH
TRBV6-6 few ASSFPGQGDTIY
TRBV6-5 once ASSYGGIETQY
TRBV19 - ASNRGATDTQY
TRBV7-2 - ASSLAGSYEQY
TRBV6-1 few ASSEALGTYGYT
TRBV10-3 medium-sized AIRDSSGNTIY
TRBV7-2 - ASSSRPGAGNTIY
TRBV6-1 - ASSPYSNQPQH
TRBV2 - ASSEMASGSNEQF
TRBV4-1 - ASSSETGYTEAF
TRBV6-6 - ASSPAELGNTIY
TRBV5-8 - ASSLGTPNYGYT
TRBV5-6 - ASSLAGAANTIY
TRBV5-1 - ASSNSPLTDTQY
TRBV6-5 many ASGAPGLGYGYT
TRBV5-1 - ASSLALAGNTDTQY
TRBV6-1 once ACGGAAYGYT
TRBV2 few ASTVADSYEQY
TRBV30 - AWMDSYGYT
TRBV7-2 - ASSLGLAGNEQF
TRBV6-6 - ASSEGGHVTEAF
TRBV2 - ASSEALELAGVGEQY
TRBV29-1 - SAASGLNEQF
TRBV13 - ASSQGLAEAYNEQF
TRBV10-3 - AISEGRTEAF
TRBV28 - ASSLTGQPDTQY
TRBV27 many ASSSNYGGPGEQF
TRBV28 - ASSSQLNSNQPQH
TRBV11-2 - ASSWGTAERSGNTIY
TRBV9 - ASSVGSLLTGELF
TRBV10-3 - AISGTGMNTEAF